This is a list of T cell receptor beta chains from one sample in a study of cytomegalovirus exposure and HLA in healthy donors. The table came from immunoSEQ multiplex PCR; TCRdb's copy has only in-frame clones and leaves some out. Its table lists some 160,000 clones. The sample taken for sequencing was PBMCs. Receptors were obtained from a man aged 25-45 years in good health and CMV-seronegative. The CDR3 runs from the conserved cysteine through the conserved F or W. The order of the fields is V gene, D gene, CDR3 protein. The D gene is left open where the match is weak.

V: TRBV5-4; D: -; CDR3: CASSLTERQETQYF
V: TRBV7-2; D: TRBD2; CDR3: CASSKGLAGGSGEQFF
V: TRBV15; D: -; CDR3: CATSRDWGPQSNQPQHF
V: TRBV10-3; D: -; CDR3: CAISNTQGNSFYNEQFF
V: TRBV2; D: -; CDR3: CASTGTGVLEAFF
V: TRBV4-3; D: -; CDR3: CASSQVRGETQYF
V: TRBV25-1; D: -; CDR3: CASSESTGELFF
V: TRBV30; D: TRBD2; CDR3: CAWKRAGGVQETQYF
V: TRBV7-9; D: TRBD2; CDR3: CASSLGLAEQFF
V: TRBV2; D: TRBD1; CDR3: CASRPGQAEKPQHF
V: TRBV2; D: -; CDR3: CASPGESDF
V: TRBV2; D: TRBD1; CDR3: CASSEAEGGSLDGYTF
V: TRBV10-3; D: -; CDR3: CAISETSSITQYF
V: TRBV27; D: TRBD2; CDR3: CATRPRGLAGGGGNNEQFF
V: TRBV6-4; D: -; CDR3: CASRHLQGDNSPLHF
V: TRBV11-2; D: TRBD1; CDR3: CASSFSGQGDNEQFF
V: TRBV5-4; D: TRBD1; CDR3: CASRPSRDRGDGYTF
V: TRBV29-1; D: -; CDR3: CSVIQPTANYGYTF
V: TRBV30; D: -; CDR3: CAWSVTGGEQYF
V: TRBV7-9; D: TRBD1; CDR3: CASSFPAGGLNTIYF
V: TRBV2; D: TRBD1; CDR3: CARGQGNSPLHF
V: TRBV19; D: -; CDR3: CASTEQGSGNTIYF
V: TRBV5-1; D: -; CDR3: CASSLVPGSYTEAFF
V: TRBV9; D: TRBD2; CDR3: CASSVGAGGTDTQYF
V: TRBV7-9; D: -; CDR3: CASSVLPAASTDTQYF
V: TRBV5-6; D: -; CDR3: CASSLVGGRETQYF
V: TRBV18; D: -; CDR3: CASSREGENTEAFF
V: TRBV5-1; D: -; CDR3: CASSLSAGPNTGELFF
V: TRBV18; D: TRBD2; CDR3: CASSPQASGRGSYNEQFF
V: TRBV29-1; D: -; CDR3: CSVGSAGDEQYF
V: TRBV5-1; D: -; CDR3: CASSLREGGSRELFF
V: TRBV7-7; D: -; CDR3: CASGLSYQETQYF
V: TRBV4-2; D: -; CDR3: CASSQDSRGAAGGYTF
V: TRBV27; D: -; CDR3: CATQRGRRTGELFF
V: TRBV6-6; D: TRBD2; CDR3: CASSFTSVEFYEQYF
V: TRBV28; D: -; CDR3: CASSLGAVPWNTEAFF
V: TRBV5-4; D: TRBD1; CDR3: CASSLPGGWNEQFF
V: TRBV19; D: -; CDR3: CASSIPYQPQHF
V: TRBV5-1; D: -; CDR3: CASSPPKGLRSYEQYF
V: TRBV19; D: -; CDR3: CASSIVGGNSYEQYF
V: TRBV27; D: -; CDR3: CASSFLDSEPQHF
V: TRBV7-9; D: TRBD1; CDR3: CASSALDRGKYEQYF
V: TRBV28; D: TRBD2; CDR3: CASSLGGGDGYEQYF
V: TRBV7-3; D: -; CDR3: CASSLTSGPYEQYF
V: TRBV5-4; D: -; CDR3: CASSTETNYGYTF
V: TRBV7-9; D: -; CDR3: CASSLVGATHLGYTF
V: TRBV5-4; D: -; CDR3: CASSLAEAEAFF
V: TRBV5-4; D: TRBD2; CDR3: CASSHPGTSVNTQYF
V: TRBV29-1; D: TRBD2; CDR3: CSVEGAGGSDTQYF
V: TRBV18; D: TRBD2; CDR3: CASSPGGLAGTYEQYF
V: TRBV19; D: TRBD2; CDR3: CASSTTSGPLYEQYF
V: TRBV10-2; D: -; CDR3: CASSESWGLGTGELFF
V: TRBV7-9; D: -; CDR3: CASSLVGGSYTF
V: TRBV7-8; D: TRBD2; CDR3: CASSPRGLAGVIIDTQYF
V: TRBV13; D: -; CDR3: CASSRTNQETQYF
V: TRBV6-1; D: TRBD1; CDR3: CASSELGQGANEQFF
V: TRBV7-9; D: -; CDR3: CASSPGGENTEAFF